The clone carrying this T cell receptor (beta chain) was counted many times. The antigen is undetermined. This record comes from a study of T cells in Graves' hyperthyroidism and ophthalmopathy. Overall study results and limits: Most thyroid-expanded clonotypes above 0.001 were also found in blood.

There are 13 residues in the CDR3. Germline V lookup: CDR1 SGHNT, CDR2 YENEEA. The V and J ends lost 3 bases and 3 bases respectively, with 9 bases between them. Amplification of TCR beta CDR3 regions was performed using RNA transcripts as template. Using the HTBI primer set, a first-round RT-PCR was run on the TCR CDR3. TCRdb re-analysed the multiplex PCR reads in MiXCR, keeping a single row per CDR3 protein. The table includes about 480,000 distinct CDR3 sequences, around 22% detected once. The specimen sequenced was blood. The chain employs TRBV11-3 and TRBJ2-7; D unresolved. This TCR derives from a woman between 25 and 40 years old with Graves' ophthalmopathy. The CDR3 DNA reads TGTGCCAGCAGCTTTAGACGAGACTACGAGCAGTACTTC. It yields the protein CASSFRRDYEQYF. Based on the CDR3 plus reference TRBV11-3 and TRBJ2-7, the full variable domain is EAGVVQSPRYKIIEKKQPVAFWCNPISGHNTLYWYLQNLGQGPELLIRYENEEAVDDSQLPKDRFSAERLKGVDSTLKIQPAELGDSAVYLCASSFRRDYEQYFGPGTRLTVT.